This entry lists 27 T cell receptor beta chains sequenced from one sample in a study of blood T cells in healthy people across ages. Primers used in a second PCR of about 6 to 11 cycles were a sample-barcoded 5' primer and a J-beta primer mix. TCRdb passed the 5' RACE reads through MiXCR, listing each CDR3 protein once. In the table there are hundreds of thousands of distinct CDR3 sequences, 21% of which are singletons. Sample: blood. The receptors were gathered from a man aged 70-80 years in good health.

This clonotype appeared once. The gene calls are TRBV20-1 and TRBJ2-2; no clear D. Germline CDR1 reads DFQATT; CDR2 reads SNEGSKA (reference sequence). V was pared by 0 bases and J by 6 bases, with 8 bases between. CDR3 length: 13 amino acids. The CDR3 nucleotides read TGCAGTGCTAGAGACTTTGGGGCCGGGGAGCTGTTTTTT. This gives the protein CSARDFGAGELFF.

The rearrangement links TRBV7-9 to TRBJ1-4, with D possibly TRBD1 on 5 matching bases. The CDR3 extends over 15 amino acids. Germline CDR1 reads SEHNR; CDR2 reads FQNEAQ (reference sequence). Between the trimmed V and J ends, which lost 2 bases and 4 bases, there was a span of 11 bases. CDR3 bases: TGTGCCAGCAGCTTAACCGGGACGGGTAATGAAAAACTGTTTTTT. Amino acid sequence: CASSLTGTGNEKLFF.

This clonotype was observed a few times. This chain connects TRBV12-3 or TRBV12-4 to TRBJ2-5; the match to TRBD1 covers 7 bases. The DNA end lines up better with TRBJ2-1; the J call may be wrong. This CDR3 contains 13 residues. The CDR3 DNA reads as TGTGCCAGCAGTTTGTCAGGGGGAGATGAGCAGTTCTTC. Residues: CASSLSGGDEQFF.

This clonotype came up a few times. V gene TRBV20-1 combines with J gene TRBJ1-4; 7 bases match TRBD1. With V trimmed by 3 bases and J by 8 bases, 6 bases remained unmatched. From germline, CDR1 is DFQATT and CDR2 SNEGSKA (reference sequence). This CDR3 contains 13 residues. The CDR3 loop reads CSASRGGGEKLFF. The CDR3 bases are TGCAGTGCTAGCCGAGGGGGCGGGGAAAAACTGTTTTTT.

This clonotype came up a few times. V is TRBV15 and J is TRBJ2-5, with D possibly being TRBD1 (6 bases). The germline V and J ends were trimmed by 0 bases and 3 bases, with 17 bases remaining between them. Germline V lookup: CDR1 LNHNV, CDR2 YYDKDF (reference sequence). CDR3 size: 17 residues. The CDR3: CATSRDEFRGPKETQYF. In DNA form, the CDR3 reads TGTGCCACCAGCAGAGATGAATTCAGGGGCCCAAAAGAGACCCAGTACTTC.

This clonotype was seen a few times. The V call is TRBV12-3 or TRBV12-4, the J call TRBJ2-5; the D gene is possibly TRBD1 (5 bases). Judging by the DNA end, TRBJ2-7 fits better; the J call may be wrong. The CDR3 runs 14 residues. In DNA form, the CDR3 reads TGTGCCAGCAGTGCTGGGGCAGGATTTTACGAGCAGTACTTC. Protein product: CASSAGAGFYEQYF.

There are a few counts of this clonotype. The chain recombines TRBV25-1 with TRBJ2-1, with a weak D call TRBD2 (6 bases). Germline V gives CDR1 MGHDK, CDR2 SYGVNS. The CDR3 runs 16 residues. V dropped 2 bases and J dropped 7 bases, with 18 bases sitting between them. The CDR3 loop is CASSEVGSGDPNEQFF. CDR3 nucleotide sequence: TGTGCCAGCAGTGAAGTCGGTAGCGGAGACCCGAATGAGCAGTTCTTC.

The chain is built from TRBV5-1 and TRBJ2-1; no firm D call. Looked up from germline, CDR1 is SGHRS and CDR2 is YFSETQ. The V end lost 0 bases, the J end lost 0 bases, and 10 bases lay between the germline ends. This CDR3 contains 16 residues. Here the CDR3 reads CASSLGRRSSYNEQFF. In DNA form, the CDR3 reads TGCGCCAGCAGCTTGGGGCGGAGAAGCTCCTACAATGAGCAGTTCTTC.

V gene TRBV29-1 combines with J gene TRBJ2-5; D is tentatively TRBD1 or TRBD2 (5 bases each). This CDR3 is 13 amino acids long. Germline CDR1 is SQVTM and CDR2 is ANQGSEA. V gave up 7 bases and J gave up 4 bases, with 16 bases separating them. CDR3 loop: CSGRVGGRETQYF. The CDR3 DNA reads TGCAGCGGCAGGGTTGGGGGTAGAGAGACCCAGTACTTC.

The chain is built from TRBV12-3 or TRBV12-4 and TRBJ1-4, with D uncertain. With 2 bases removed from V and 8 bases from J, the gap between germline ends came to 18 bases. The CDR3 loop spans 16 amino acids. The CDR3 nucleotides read TGTGCCAGCAGTTTATTTCCCAGGAAAGAGAAGGAAAAACTGTTTTTT. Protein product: CASSLFPRKEKEKLFF.

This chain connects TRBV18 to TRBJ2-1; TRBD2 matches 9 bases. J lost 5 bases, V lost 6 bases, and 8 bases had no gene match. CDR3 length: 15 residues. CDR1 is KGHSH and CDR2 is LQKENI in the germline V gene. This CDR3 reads CASSIRGRENNEQFF. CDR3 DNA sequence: TGTGCCAGCTCTATCCGCGGGAGGGAAAACAATGAGCAGTTCTTC.

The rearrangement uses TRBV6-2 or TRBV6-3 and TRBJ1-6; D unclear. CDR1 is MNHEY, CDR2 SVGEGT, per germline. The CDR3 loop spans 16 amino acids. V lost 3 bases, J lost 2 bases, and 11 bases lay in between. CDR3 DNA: TGTGCCAGCAGTTATGTCGGAGAAACCTATAATTCACCCCTCCACTTT. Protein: CASSYVGETYNSPLHF.

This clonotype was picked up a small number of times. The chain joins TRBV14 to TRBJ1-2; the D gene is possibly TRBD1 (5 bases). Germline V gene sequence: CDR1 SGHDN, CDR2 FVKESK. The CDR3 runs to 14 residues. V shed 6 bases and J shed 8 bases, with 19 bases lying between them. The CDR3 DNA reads TGTGCCAGCAGTCGAAACCGGGGGACGGGAGGCTACACCTTC. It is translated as CASSRNRGTGGYTF.

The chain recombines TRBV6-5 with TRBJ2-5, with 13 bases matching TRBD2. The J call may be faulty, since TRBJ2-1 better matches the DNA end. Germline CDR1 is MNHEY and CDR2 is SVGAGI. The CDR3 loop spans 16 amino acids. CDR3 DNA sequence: TGTGCCAGCAGCTATGCACTAGCGGGAGGGCCTAATGAGCAGTTCTTC. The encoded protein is CASSYALAGGPNEQFF.

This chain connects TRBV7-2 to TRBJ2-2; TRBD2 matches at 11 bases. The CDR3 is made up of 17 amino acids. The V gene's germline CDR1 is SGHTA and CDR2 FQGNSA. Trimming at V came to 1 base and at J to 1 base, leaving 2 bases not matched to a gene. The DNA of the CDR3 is TGTGCCAGCAGCTTAGTCGGACTAGCGGGGAACACCGGGGAGCTGTTTTTT. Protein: CASSLVGLAGNTGELFF.

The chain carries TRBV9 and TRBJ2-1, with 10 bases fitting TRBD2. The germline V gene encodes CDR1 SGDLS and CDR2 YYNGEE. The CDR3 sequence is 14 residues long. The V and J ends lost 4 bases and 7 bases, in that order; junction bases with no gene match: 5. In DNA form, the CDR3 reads TGTGCCAGCAGCCCTAGCGGGAGTTGGAATGAGCAGTTCTTC. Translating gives CASSPSGSWNEQFF.

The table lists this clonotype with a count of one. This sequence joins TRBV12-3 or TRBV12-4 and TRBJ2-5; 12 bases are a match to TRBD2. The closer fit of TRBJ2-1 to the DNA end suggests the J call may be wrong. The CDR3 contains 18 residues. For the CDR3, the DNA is TGTGCCAGCAGTCCTGTGACTAGCGGGAGTCTTGCTTACAATGAGCAGTTCTTC. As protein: CASSPVTSGSLAYNEQFF.

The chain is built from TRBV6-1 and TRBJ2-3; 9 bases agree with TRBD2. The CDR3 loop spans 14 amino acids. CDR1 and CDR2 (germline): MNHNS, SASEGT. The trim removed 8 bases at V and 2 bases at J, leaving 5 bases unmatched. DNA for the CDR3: TGTGCCAGCCGTCTAGCGGGGATCACAGATACGCAGTATTTT. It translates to CASRLAGITDTQYF.

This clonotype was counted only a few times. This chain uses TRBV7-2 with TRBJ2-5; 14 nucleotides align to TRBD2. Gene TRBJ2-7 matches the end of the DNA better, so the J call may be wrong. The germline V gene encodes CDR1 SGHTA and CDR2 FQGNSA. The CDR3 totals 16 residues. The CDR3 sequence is CASSTGTSGSGCEQYF. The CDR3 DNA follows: TGTGCCAGCAGCACTGGGACTAGCGGGAGTGGCTGCGAGCAGTACTTC.

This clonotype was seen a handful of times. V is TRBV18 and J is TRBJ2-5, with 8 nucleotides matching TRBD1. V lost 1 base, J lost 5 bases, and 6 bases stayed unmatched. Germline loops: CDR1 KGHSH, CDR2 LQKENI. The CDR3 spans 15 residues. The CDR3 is CASSPRPGGFETQYF. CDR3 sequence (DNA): TGTGCCAGCTCACCACGGCCAGGGGGCTTTGAGACCCAGTACTTC.

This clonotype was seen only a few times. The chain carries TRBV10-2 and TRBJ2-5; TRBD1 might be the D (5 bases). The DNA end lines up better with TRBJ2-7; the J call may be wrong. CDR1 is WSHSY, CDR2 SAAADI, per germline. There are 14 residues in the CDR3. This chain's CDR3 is CASSESFRVYEQYF. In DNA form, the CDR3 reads TGCGCCAGCAGTGAGTCATTCAGGGTCTACGAGCAGTACTTC.

The CDR3, as DNA: TGCAGTGCTAGAGCTCCAGGACAGGGGGCAAACTACGAGCAGTACTTC. Encoded protein: CSARAPGQGANYEQYF. The rearrangement uses TRBV20-1 and TRBJ2-7; 11 nucleotides align to TRBD1. Germline V lookup: CDR1 DFQATT, CDR2 SNEGSKA (reference sequence). Germline trimming cut 1 base from V and 3 bases from J; bases unmatched to any gene: 8. The CDR3 covers 16 residues.

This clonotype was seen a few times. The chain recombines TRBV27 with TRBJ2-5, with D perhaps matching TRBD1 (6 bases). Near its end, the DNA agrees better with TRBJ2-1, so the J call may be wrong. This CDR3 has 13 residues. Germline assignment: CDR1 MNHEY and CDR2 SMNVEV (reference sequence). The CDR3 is CASRDTRGNEQFF. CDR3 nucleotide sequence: TGTGCCAGCCGGGACACCCGGGGTAATGAGCAGTTCTTC.

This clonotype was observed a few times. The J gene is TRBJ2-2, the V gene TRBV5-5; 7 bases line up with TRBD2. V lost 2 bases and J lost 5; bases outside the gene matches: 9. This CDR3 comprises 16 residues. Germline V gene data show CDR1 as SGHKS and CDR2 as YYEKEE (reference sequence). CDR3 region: CASSFVGGRETGELFF. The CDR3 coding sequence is TGTGCCAGCAGCTTTGTCGGCGGGAGAGAGACCGGGGAGCTGTTTTTT.

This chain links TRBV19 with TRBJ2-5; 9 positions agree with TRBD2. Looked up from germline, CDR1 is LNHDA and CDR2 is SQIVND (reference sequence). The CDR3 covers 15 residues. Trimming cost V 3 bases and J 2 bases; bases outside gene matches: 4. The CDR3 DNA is TGTGCCAGTAGTATGACTAGCGGTTGGCAAGAGACCCAGTACTTC. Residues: CASSMTSGWQETQYF.

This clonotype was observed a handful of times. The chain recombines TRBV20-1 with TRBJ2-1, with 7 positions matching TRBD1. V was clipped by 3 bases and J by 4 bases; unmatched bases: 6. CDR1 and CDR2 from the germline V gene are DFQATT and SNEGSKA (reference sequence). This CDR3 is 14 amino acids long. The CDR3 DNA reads TGCAGTGCTAGGCCTCCGGGACAGTACAATGAGCAGTTCTTC. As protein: CSARPPGQYNEQFF.

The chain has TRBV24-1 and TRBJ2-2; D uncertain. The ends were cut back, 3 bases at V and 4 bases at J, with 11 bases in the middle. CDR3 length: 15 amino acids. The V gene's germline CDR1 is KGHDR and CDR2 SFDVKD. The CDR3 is CATSDGRKSTGELFF. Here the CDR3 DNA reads TGTGCCACCAGTGATGGCCGGAAATCCACCGGGGAGCTGTTTTTT.